This paragraph covers one TCR beta chain sequence. The antigen is not known. V shed 6 bases and J shed 0 bases, with 11 bases lying between them. CDR1 SGHNT and CDR2 YENEEA come from the germline V gene. This CDR3 is built from 14 residues. This entry belongs to a study of cytotoxic CD8 clonotypes in ibrutinib-treated CLL. About the research overall: The study recorded mean values of approximately 260,000 productive templates and under 100,000 productive rearrangements per sample.

Broader study findings: Sustained-remission patients were sampled at different times than progressing patients were.

Sequencing used immunoSEQ multiplex PCR; TCRdb keeps in-frame clones, though not all of them. The repertoire holds about 140,000 clones, with approximately 80% as singletons. Sequencing was performed on PBMCs, taken after 12 months of ibrutinib treatment. This sequence joins TRBV11-3 and TRBJ1-1; D unresolved. This TCR came from a human donor with chronic lymphocytic leukemia. The CDR3 is CASRTTVMNTEAFF. DNA for the CDR3: TGTGCCAGCAGGACGACGGTTATGAACACTGAAGCTTTCTTT. The whole variable domain, filled in from reference TRBV11-3 and TRBJ1-1, reads EAGVVQSPRYKIIEKKQPVAFWCNPISGHNTLYWYLQNLGQGPELLIRYENEEAVDDSQLPKDRFSAERLKGVDSTLKIQPAELGDSAVYLCASRTTVMNTEAFFGQGTRLTVV.